The 24 T cell receptor beta chains in this list originate from one sample, sequenced in a study of a mutant IDH1 vaccine in newly diagnosed glioma. Time point: week 11, during vaccination. What each vaccine dose contained was 300 ug of mutant IDH1 20-mer peptide, accompanied by topical imiquimod. Data came from immunoSEQ multiplex PCR; TCRdb stores just in-frame clones and leaves some out. The sample shows some 60,000 clones, approximately 80% of them seen only once. These receptors lack a known antigen. The input for sequencing was PBMCs, taken from a glioma patient whose treatment included an IDH1 peptide vaccine. Receptors were obtained from a man younger than 40 with glioma.

The rearrangement joins TRBV20-1 to TRBJ1-2; D uncertain. Germline CDR1 and CDR2: DFQATT and SNEGSKA (reference sequence). The CDR3 runs to 10 residues. Trimming took 6 bases from V and 4 from J, leaving 6 bases between them. The CDR3 here is CSAPVYGYTF. In DNA form, the CDR3 reads TGCAGTGCCCCAGTCTATGGCTACACCTTC.

The rearrangement links TRBV20-1 to TRBJ1-1; D gene unclear. In germline, CDR1 is DFQATT, CDR2 SNEGSKA (reference sequence). Trimming pared 6 bases from V and 6 bases from J, leaving 11 bases between. This CDR3 region has 11 residues. This CDR3 reads CSAQARSEAFF. CDR3 DNA: TGCAGTGCCCAGGCAAGGTCTGAAGCTTTCTTT.

CDR3: CASSLVNKGNYEQYF. DNA for the CDR3: TGTGCCAGCAGCTTAGTAAATAAAGGGAACTACGAGCAGTACTTC. This chain joins TRBV7-6 and TRBJ2-7, with D uncertain. The CDR3 is 15 amino acids. Germline CDR1 and CDR2: SGHVS and FNYEAQ. Between the trimmed V and J ends, which lost 1 base and 3 bases, there was a span of 13 bases.

The V gene is TRBV16, the J gene TRBJ2-5; 7 positions agree with TRBD2. The CDR3 spans 16 residues. Germline values: CDR1 KGHSY, CDR2 FQNENV. V shed 1 base and J 5 bases; nucleotides not matched to a gene: 10. The DNA of the CDR3 is TGTGCCAGCAGCCAATTCAAAGCGGGACCCGGGGAGACCCAGTACTTC. Protein product: CASSQFKAGPGETQYF.

A word on this clone: The junction and the germline gene differ at one end; a read error may be behind it. CDR3 in amino acids: CAISVSRDSSNEQFF. The CDR3 DNA reads TGTGCCATCAGTGTTTCCCGCGACTCCTCCAATGAGCAGTTCTTC. The J gene is TRBJ2-1, the V gene TRBV10-3; no reliable D call. The CDR3 runs 15 residues. Germline V CDR1 and CDR2: ENHRY, SYGVKD.

V gene TRBV6-5 combines with J gene TRBJ2-7; maybe TRBD1 (5 bases). The CDR3 covers 14 residues. Germline V gene lookup returns CDR1 MNHEY and CDR2 SVGAGI. V was clipped by 3 bases and J by 6 bases, with 15 bases between them. The CDR3 here is CASSYNRFDSEQYF. CDR3 bases: TGTGCCAGCAGTTATAACAGGTTCGACAGCGAGCAGTACTTC.

The chain combines TRBV6-1 with TRBJ1-1; D is possibly TRBD1 (6 bases). The V end was cut by 3 bases, the J end by 0 bases, with 14 bases between. The CDR3 has 16 residues. Germline loops: CDR1 MNHNS, CDR2 SASEGT. The DNA for the CDR3 is TGTGCCAGCAGTGAGGGAGACAGGTATATGAACACTGAAGCTTTCTTT. Translating gives CASSEGDRYMNTEAFF.

The genes are TRBV5-1 and TRBJ2-1, with D possibly matching TRBD1 (6 bases). This CDR3 comprises 18 residues. Germline V gene lookup returns CDR1 SGHRS and CDR2 YFSETQ. Trimming took 1 base from V and 5 from J, leaving 22 bases between them. CDR3 loop: CASSLRIGTPDDDNEQFF. Here the CDR3 DNA reads TGCGCCAGCAGCTTGAGAATCGGGACACCTGACGATGACAATGAGCAGTTCTTC.

The J gene is TRBJ1-5, the V gene TRBV28; possibly TRBD1 for D (6 bases). Deletions cut 0 bases from V and 4 bases from J, with 10 bases between. This CDR3 spans 15 amino acids. The germline V gene has CDR1 MDHEN and CDR2 SYDVKM. The CDR3 region has the DNA TGTGCCAGCAGTTTATGGCAGGGGACAAATCAGCCCCAGCATTTT. Residues: CASSLWQGTNQPQHF.

J is TRBJ2-5 and V is TRBV5-1; TRBD2 is a possible D gene (6 bases). The CDR3 length is 14 residues. Germline V CDR1 and CDR2: SGHRS, YFSETQ. The ends were cut back, 4 bases at V and 0 bases at J, with 10 bases in the middle. CDR3 loop: CASSLRDYQETQYF. The CDR3 nucleotides read TGCGCCAGCAGCCTCCGGGACTACCAAGAGACCCAGTACTTC.

The chain uses TRBV30 and TRBJ2-1; TRBD2 aligns across 9 bases. The V gene's germline CDR1 is GTSNPN and CDR2 SVGIG (reference sequence). V lost 8 bases to trimming and J lost 4 bases; unmatched junction nucleotides: 15. This CDR3 has 16 residues. DNA for the CDR3: TGTGCCCTCCGCCCTCTTACTAGCGGGCCTTACAATGAGCAGTTCTTC. Translated, it gives CALRPLTSGPYNEQFF.

The chain links TRBV2 to TRBJ1-2; D possibly corresponds to TRBD1 (6 bases). Looked up from germline, CDR1 is SNHLY and CDR2 is FYNNEI. The ends were cut back, 5 bases at V and 8 bases at J, with 15 bases in the middle. The CDR3 length is 13 residues. The CDR3 region is CASSPHREVGYTF. The CDR3 DNA reads TGTGCCAGCAGTCCCCACAGGGAGGTGGGCTACACCTTC.

The chain links TRBV7-2 to TRBJ2-7; D gene ambiguous. The CDR3 spans 13 residues. Between the trimmed V and J ends, which lost 6 bases and 5 bases, there was a span of 14 bases. Per the germline V gene, CDR1 is SGHTA and CDR2 is FQGNSA. For the CDR3, the DNA is TGTGCCAGCAGAAGAGGACCGTGGGACGAGCAGTACTTC. It is translated as CASRRGPWDEQYF.

The chain employs TRBV5-3 and TRBJ2-3, with TRBD2 as a possible D gene (5 bases). TRBV5-3 is an open reading frame whose function is uncertain. This CDR3 region has 15 residues. V lost 8 bases to trimming and J lost 3 bases, with 19 bases between them. CDR3 coding DNA: TGTGCCAGCAGCCAAGATCGGAGGATTACAGATACGCAGTATTTT. Translation: CASSQDRRITDTQYF.

This chain joins TRBV6-1 and TRBJ1-1; D remains ambiguous. This CDR3 is built from 14 residues. Germline values: CDR1 MNHNS, CDR2 SASEGT. Trimming took 5 bases from V and 1 from J, leaving 11 bases between them. Here the CDR3 DNA reads TGTGCCAGCAGTCCCCATTCTAGGAACACTGAAGCTTTCTTT. Translation: CASSPHSRNTEAFF.

In this sample, this clone turned up once. This chain links TRBV18 with TRBJ2-7; D remains ambiguous. V was trimmed by 3 bases and J by 3 bases, leaving 12 bases between them. The CDR3 runs to 14 residues. Germline-derived CDR1 and CDR2 are KGHSH and LQKENI. The CDR3 loop reads CASSPAGRDYEQYF. The CDR3 coding sequence is TGTGCCAGCTCACCGGCCGGACGAGACTACGAGCAGTACTTC.

The chain employs TRBV5-4 and TRBJ2-7; 8 nucleotides match TRBD1. The CDR3 runs to 14 residues. Unmatched junction bases numbered 1, after V lost 0 bases and J lost 2 bases. From germline, CDR1 is SGHNT and CDR2 YYREEE (reference sequence). The CDR3 bases are TGTGCCAGCAGCTTGGGGGACAGGCCCTACGAGCAGTACTTC. This gives the protein CASSLGDRPYEQYF.

V is TRBV4-2 and J is TRBJ1-2, with 8 bases that match TRBD1. Germline V gives CDR1 LGHNA, CDR2 YNFKEQ. The length of the CDR3 is 14 residues. V lost 3 bases and J lost 3; bases outside the gene matches: 3. CDR3 coding DNA: TGTGCCAGCAGCCAGACAGGGGCCTACTATGGCTACACCTTC. This translates into CASSQTGAYYGYTF.

This chain links TRBV5-4 with TRBJ2-2; possibly TRBD1 for D (6 bases). V lost 0 bases and J lost 1, with 10 bases in between. The V gene's germline CDR1 is SGHNT and CDR2 YYREEE (reference sequence). The CDR3 spans 16 residues. For the CDR3, the DNA is TGTGCCAGCAGCTTGGAGGTGACAGGGAACACCGGGGAGCTGTTTTTT. Translating gives CASSLEVTGNTGELFF.

This chain uses TRBV5-8 with TRBJ2-1; D may be TRBD1 (6 bases). Trimming pared 4 bases from V and 7 bases from J, leaving 12 bases between. Germline V gives CDR1 SGHTS, CDR2 YDEGEE. This CDR3 spans 13 amino acids. For the CDR3, the DNA is TGTGCCAGCAGCCGATGGGGACATAATGAGCAGTTCTTC. The encoded protein is CASSRWGHNEQFF.

This chain links TRBV5-6 with TRBJ2-7; D gene ambiguous. V lost 4 bases and J 4 bases, leaving 9 bases between the germline ends. Germline V CDR1 and CDR2: SGHDT, YYEEEE. This CDR3 contains 12 residues. CDR3 sequence reads: CASSRQDYEQYF. The CDR3, as DNA: TGTGCCAGCAGCCGCCAAGATTACGAGCAGTACTTC.

This clone has only a few counts. The gene calls are TRBV27 and TRBJ1-5; D gene ambiguous. The CDR3 is 14 residues long. Germline CDR1 reads MNHEY; CDR2 reads SMNVEV (reference sequence). V was pared by 2 bases and J by 5 bases, with 10 bases between. The CDR3 sequence: CASSLEYKDQPQHF. The CDR3 DNA follows: TGTGCCAGCAGTTTAGAATATAAAGATCAGCCCCAGCATTTT.

The V call is TRBV4-2, the J call TRBJ2-3; tentatively, D is TRBD2 (5 bases). V gave up 0 bases and J gave up 3 bases, with 10 bases separating them. Germline V lookup: CDR1 LGHNA, CDR2 YNFKEQ. CDR3 size: 15 residues. The CDR3 protein is CASSQDRRITDTQYF. The CDR3 coding sequence is TGTGCCAGCAGCCAAGATCGGAGGATTACAGATACGCAGTATTTT.

This clone was observed a single time. V gene TRBV11-2 combines with J gene TRBJ2-1, with 7 bases identical to TRBD2. The CDR3 has 15 residues. V gave up 3 bases and J gave up 4 bases; unmatched junction bases: 6. Germline V gene sequence: CDR1 SGHAT, CDR2 FQNNGV. CDR3 region: CASSFSSGVYNEQFF. Written as DNA, the CDR3 is TGTGCCAGCAGCTTTTCCAGCGGGGTGTACAATGAGCAGTTCTTC.